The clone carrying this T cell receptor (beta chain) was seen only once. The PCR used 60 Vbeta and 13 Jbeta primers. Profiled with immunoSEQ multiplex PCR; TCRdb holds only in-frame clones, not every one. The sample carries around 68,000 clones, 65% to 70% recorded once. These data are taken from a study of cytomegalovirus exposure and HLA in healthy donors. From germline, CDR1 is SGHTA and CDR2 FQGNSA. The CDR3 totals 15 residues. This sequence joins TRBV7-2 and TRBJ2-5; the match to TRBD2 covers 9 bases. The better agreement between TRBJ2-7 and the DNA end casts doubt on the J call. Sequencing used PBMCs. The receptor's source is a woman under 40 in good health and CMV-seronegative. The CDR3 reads CASSDSGGPSYEQYF. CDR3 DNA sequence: TGTGCCAGCAGCGATAGCGGGGGCCCCTCCTACGAGCAGTACTTC.